A selection of T cell receptor beta chains follows, all from one sample in a study of immune heterogeneity within non-small cell lung tumors. MiXCR was run by TCRdb on the multiplex PCR reads, yielding one entry per CDR3 protein. The table lists 4,500 or so distinct CDR3 sequences, 33% of them singletons. Sample: lung tumor tissue. Every receptor here comes from a woman in her 50s with non-small cell lung cancer. The CDR3 runs from the conserved cysteine through the conserved F or W. A D gene is named only where the DNA matches it firmly. The size of a clone is reported for some rows only, either as once, few or many, or as a class for expanded clones.

v_gene	abundance	d_gene	j_gene	CDR3nt	CDR3aa
TRBV28	-	-	TRBJ1-2	TGTGCCAGCAGTGGGGAAATTTGTGGCTACACCTTC	CASSGEICGYTF
TRBV5-1	medium-sized	TRBD2	TRBJ2-5	TGCGCCAGCAGCCCAGGACTAGAGGAGACCCAGTACTTC	CASSPGLEETQYF
TRBV19	once	-	TRBJ1-1	TGTGCCAGTAGTATCCGGGCCTCGAACCCCAACACTGAAGCTTTCTTT	CASSIRASNPNTEAFF
TRBV3-1	-	TRBD2	TRBJ2-5	TGTGCCAGCAGCCAAAGCAGGATGGCGGGGGGCCCAATGACCCAGTACTTC	CASSQSRMAGGPMTQYF
TRBV10-3	medium-sized	-	TRBJ2-7	TGTGCCATCAGAGGGGTGGGCTCCTACGAGCAGTACTTC	CAIRGVGSYEQYF
TRBV24-1	-	-	TRBJ2-7	TGTGCCACCAGTGGGGGAACATCCTACGAGCAGTACTTC	CATSGGTSYEQYF
TRBV24-1	medium-sized	TRBD2	TRBJ2-1	TGTGCCACCAGTGACGCTATTTGGACTAGCGGTGAGCAGTTCTTC	CATSDAIWTSGEQFF
TRBV10-2	-	TRBD2	TRBJ2-7	TGCGCCAGCACAGGACTAGCGGGATCCTTCGAGCAGTACTTC	CASTGLAGSFEQYF
TRBV28	-	-	TRBJ2-2	TGTGCCAGCAGTTTTGTTGGGGGCGCGAACACCGGGGAGCTGTTTTTT	CASSFVGGANTGELFF
TRBV6-1	few	-	TRBJ1-1	TGTGCCAGCAGTCAGATGGCCAGGGCTAACACTGAAGCTTTCTTT	CASSQMARANTEAFF
TRBV19	-	-	TRBJ1-5	TGTGCCAGTAATCCCGGGCTGGGGCCCCAGCATTTT	CASNPGLGPQHF
TRBV30	medium-sized	-	TRBJ2-7	TGTGCCTGGAGTGATAAGTTCTACGAGCAGTACTTC	CAWSDKFYEQYF
TRBV12-3/TRBV12-4	medium-sized	TRBD1	TRBJ2-5	TGTGCCAGCAGTCCGGGACAGGGGCCGAGAGAGACCCAGTACTTC	CASSPGQGPRETQYF
TRBV5-6	-	-	TRBJ1-1	TGTGCCAGCAGCCTTCAACAGGTCCGGCCATCGTTT	CASSLQQVRPSF
TRBV19	-	-	TRBJ2-7	TGTGCCAGTAGTATGGGGTCCCAGAGAGCCTACGAGCAGTACTTC	CASSMGSQRAYEQYF
TRBV5-1	-	TRBD1	TRBJ2-7	TGCGCCAGCAGCTTGGAGGCAGGGGGCGGCTACGAGCAGTACTTC	CASSLEAGGGYEQYF
TRBV11-2	few	TRBD1	TRBJ1-1	TGTGCCAGCAGGCGAAGGGGGCTCCGTGAAGCTTTCTTT	CASRRRGLREAFF
TRBV7-9	-	-	TRBJ1-4	TGTGCCAGCAGCCCCGCTGGGGGGGGGATTGGTGAAAAACTGTTTTTT	CASSPAGGGIGEKLFF
TRBV3-1	medium-sized	TRBD1	TRBJ1-6	TGTGCCAGCAGCCAAGGGACAGGGGACTCACCCCTCCACTTT	CASSQGTGDSPLHF
TRBV4-1	-	-	TRBJ2-2	TGCGCCAGCAACCACGGACGGAACACCGGGGAGCTGTTTTTT	CASNHGRNTGELFF
TRBV12-3/TRBV12-4	medium-sized	-	TRBJ2-7	TGTGCCAGCATGGAAGGGGCTCGACGCGAGCAGTACTTC	CASMEGARREQYF
TRBV30	medium-sized	-	TRBJ1-3	TGTGCCTGGAGTCCCGGAGGGTCTGGAAACACCATATATTTT	CAWSPGGSGNTIYF
TRBV7-8	-	-	TRBJ1-5	TGTGCCAGCAGCTTGAGTGGGGGGGGCAATCAGCCCCAGCATTTT	CASSLSGGGNQPQHF
TRBV9	medium-sized	TRBD1	TRBJ1-2	TGTGCCAGCAGCGTAGGACAGGGCGTCTATGGCTACACCTTC	CASSVGQGVYGYTF
TRBV28	-	TRBD1	TRBJ2-7	TGTGCCAGCAGGCGACAGGGGACTTCCTACGAGCAGTACTTC	CASRRQGTSYEQYF
TRBV12-3/TRBV12-4	-	TRBD2	TRBJ2-1	TGTGCCAGCATCCCTACTAGCGGAGACAATGAGCAGTTCTTC	CASIPTSGDNEQFF
TRBV19	few	-	TRBJ2-2	TGTGCCAGTAGTATCGGCAGAATACACACCGGGGAGCTGTTTTTT	CASSIGRIHTGELFF
TRBV5-6	medium-sized	TRBD2	TRBJ2-5	TGTGCCAGCAGTCCCCGGGTAGCGGGAAAAGAGACCCAGTACTTC	CASSPRVAGKETQYF
TRBV20-1	medium-sized	TRBD2	TRBJ2-1	TGCAGTGCTGGCGGGACTAGCGGGTCGAACAATGAGCAGTTCTTC	CSAGGTSGSNNEQFF
TRBV3-1	few	TRBD1	TRBJ1-5	TGTGCCAGCAGCCAAGGAGGGGGCGTTGGGCCCCAGCATTTT	CASSQGGGVGPQHF
TRBV18	medium-sized	-	TRBJ2-1	TGTGCCAGCTCACCGACTACCCATGGAGGTGAGCAGTTCTTC	CASSPTTHGGEQFF
TRBV18	-	TRBD1	TRBJ1-1	TGTGCCAGCTCACCGCAGGGGGCCACTGAAGCTTTCTTT	CASSPQGATEAFF
TRBV2	-	-	TRBJ2-7	TGTGCCAGCAGTGAAAGCCTTGACGAGCAGTACTTC	CASSESLDEQYF
TRBV5-1	medium-sized	TRBD1	TRBJ2-1	TGCGCCAGCAGCCCTGGGACAGGGACCTACAATGAGCAGTTCTTC	CASSPGTGTYNEQFF
TRBV6-1	-	-	TRBJ1-2	TGTGCCAGCAGTCCTCGGGGCTATGGCTACACCTTC	CASSPRGYGYTF
TRBV30	-	TRBD2	TRBJ2-1	TGTGCCTGGACTTCCCGGACTAGGATTGAGCAGTTCTTC	CAWTSRTRIEQFF
TRBV3-1	few	-	TRBJ1-5	TGTGACAGCAGCCAAGACTGGGGGAACAATCAGCCCCAGCATTTT	CDSSQDWGNNQPQHF
TRBV5-1	medium-sized	-	TRBJ1-5	TGCGCCAGCAGGCCGGGACCCCACGGGTTGCAGCCCCAGCATTTT	CASRPGPHGLQPQHF
TRBV6-5	medium-sized	-	TRBJ2-7	TGTGCCAGCAGTTACTGGCGGCAGGCCGTGGAGCAGTACTTC	CASSYWRQAVEQYF
TRBV5-5	few	-	TRBJ1-1	TGTGCCAGCAGTGGGGGGGGGAACACTGAAGCTTTCTTT	CASSGGGNTEAFF
TRBV3-1	-	TRBD1	TRBJ1-4	TGTGCCACCGGGACATCAGGGGGCAGTGAAAAACTGTTTTTT	CATGTSGGSEKLFF
TRBV5-1	medium-sized	TRBD1	TRBJ1-2	TGCGCCAGCAGCTCAACAGGGGATCGCAACTATGGCTACACCTTC	CASSSTGDRNYGYTF
TRBV15	large	TRBD1	TRBJ2-7	TGTGCCACCAGCGGCTACCTCGGACAGGGGGCTGATGAGCAGTACTTC	CATSGYLGQGADEQYF
TRBV7-3	-	-	TRBJ2-1	TGTGCCAGCAGCTTAAATGACGGCAACAATGAGCAGTTCTTC	CASSLNDGNNEQFF
TRBV6-9	-	-	TRBJ1-6	TGTGCCAGCAGTTCACGGACGGGTTATAATTCACCCCTCCACTTT	CASSSRTGYNSPLHF
TRBV6-2/TRBV6-3	-	TRBD2	TRBJ2-1	TGTGCCAGCAGCCGAACTACGGGGACTAGCGGAAAGTACAATGAGCAGTTCTTC	CASSRTTGTSGKYNEQFF
TRBV28	medium-sized	TRBD2	TRBJ2-7	TGTGCCAGCAGTCGCTGGGCGGGGGGGAGCTCCTACGAGCAGTACTTC	CASSRWAGGSSYEQYF